The sequence of this T cell receptor beta chain was determined in a study of graft-versus-host responses after intestinal transplantation. V was pared by 5 bases and J by 8 bases, with 19 bases of the junction left unmatched. There are 17 residues in the CDR3. The V gene's germline CDR1 is MGHDK and CDR2 SYGVNS. Produced via immunoSEQ multiplex PCR; TCRdb's table is partial and in-frame only. The sample includes some 70,000 clones, 80% to 95% of them seen just once. The rearrangement joins TRBV25-1 to TRBJ1-2; 8 bases match TRBD1. The TCR sequence derives from a human patient who received an intestinal transplant, so some T cells may come from the graft donor. This sample comprised bone marrow, obtained 700 to 750 days after intestinal transplantation. CDR3 residues: CASSKVGAGTGDGGYTF. The CDR3 DNA reads as TGTGCCAGCAGTAAAGTCGGCGCAGGGACAGGAGACGGGGGCTACACCTTC.